This paragraph covers one T cell receptor beta chain sequence. Its antigen remains unidentified. Base-call qualities are not available, and no considerably larger clone is one nucleotide away. These data belong to a study of blood T cell repertoires in COVID-19 (dated by TCRdb to the early 2020s). Regarding the study in general: Samples from collaborators originated in the United States, Italy and Spain and spanned both the acute and convalescent phases of COVID-19. The prospective study material was composed of cDNA or gDNA derived from T cells, B-cell-depleted T cells, or PBMCs. Subjects who had been exposed to COVID-19, were actively infected with it, or had recovered from it provided the deeply sampled blood TCRbeta repertoires that made up the dataset. The repertoires were released in a freely available public database intended as a resource for research on the immune response to SARS-CoV-2. Samples came from the ongoing ImmuneRACE study (first 160 participants) plus 1,254 subjects from 6 global collaborators. A de-identified subject ID, COVID-19 status, age in years and sex were almost always included in the sample metadata. Where HLA class I and class II types were available, the types were taken from metadata supplied by the sample provider, not from assay-based typing. Overall study outcomes, separate from this receptor: Clinical and demographic metadata were provided uncurated, with the amount varying by source and participant.

The CDR3, cysteine through phenylalanine, is 14 amino acids long. The retained sequence is limited to the CDR3, 42 bases, with the frame set at the first base. Sequences KGHSH (CDR1) and LQKENI (CDR2) are obtained from the germline V gene. After removal of 5 bases from V and 8 bases from J, the junction retains 6 bases not matched to a gene. Collaborating institutions collected whole blood in K2EDTA tubes following their own protocols. For TCRbeta analysis, collaborators shipped samples in one of three forms: frozen whole blood, isolated PBMCs, or DNA extracted from either of those sample types. The immunoSEQ Assay, a bias-controlled multiplex PCR, was used to amplify TCRbeta CDR3 regions from genomic DNA. As for how the authors treated the data: Within the assay, amplification of reference gene primers was used to estimate how many nucleated cells each sample contained. To quantify the absolute abundance of each unique TCRbeta CDR3 rearrangement, sequence reads were collapsed and filtered. For each sample, productive Simpson clonality was calculated as the square root of Simpson's diversity index across productive rearrangements. The table comes from immuneACCESS by way of TCRdb, which keeps in-frame sequences with V and J called. Part of the clones is missing from these tables; in studies checked, under half for an unresolved V gene and the rest for unknown reasons. V, J and clone size are taken as reported in that table, and D and trimming were inferred from the DNA itself. The sample table contains some 530,000 clones; only one count was recorded for approximately 85% of them. The ten largest account for about 3% of the sample.

The sequence is built from TRBV18 and TRBJ1-6, with 7 junctional bases fitting TRBD1. Sequencing was carried out using peripheral blood. The receptor's source is a human donor in a cohort sampled during active COVID-19. The DNA sequence reads TGTGCCAGCTCATATTCCGACAGGGATTCACCCCTCCACTTT. This gives the protein CASSYSDRDSPLHF.